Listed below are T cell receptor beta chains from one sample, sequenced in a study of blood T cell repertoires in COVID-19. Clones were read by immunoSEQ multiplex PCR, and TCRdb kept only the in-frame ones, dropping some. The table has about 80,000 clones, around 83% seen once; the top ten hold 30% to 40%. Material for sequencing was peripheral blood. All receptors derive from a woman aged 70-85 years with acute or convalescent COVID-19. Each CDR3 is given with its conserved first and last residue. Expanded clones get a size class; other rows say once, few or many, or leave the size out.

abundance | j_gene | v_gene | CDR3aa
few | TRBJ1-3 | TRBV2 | CASRETVSGAGNTIYF
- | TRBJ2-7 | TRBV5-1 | CASSPDSTAGATYEQYF
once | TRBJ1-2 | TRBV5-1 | CASSPTGRDYGYTF
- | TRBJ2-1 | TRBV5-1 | CASSFTSTSGSFPNEQFF
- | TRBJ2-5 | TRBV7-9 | CASSPLSETQYF
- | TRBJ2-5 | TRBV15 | CATSRGSSQQETQYF
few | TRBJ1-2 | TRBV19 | CASSTRGQANYGYTF
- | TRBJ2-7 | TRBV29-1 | CSGTGTSGSYEQYF
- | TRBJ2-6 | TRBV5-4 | CASSLGLTGAGANVLTF
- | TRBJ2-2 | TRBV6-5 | CASSKPTGTGELFF
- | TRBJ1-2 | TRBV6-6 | CASSFDRDYGYTF
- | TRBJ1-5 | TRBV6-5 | CASSRQGGQPQHF
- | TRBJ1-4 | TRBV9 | CASSPQPNTYATNEKLFF
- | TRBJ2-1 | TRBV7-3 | CASSLQTSGGVNNEQFF
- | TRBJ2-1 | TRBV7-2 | CASSLTLAGAFKFF
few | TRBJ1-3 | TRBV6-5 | CASRVSQGSGNTIYF
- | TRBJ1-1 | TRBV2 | CASSFRGGLAEAFF
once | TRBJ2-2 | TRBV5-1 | CASSFTGIGTGELFF
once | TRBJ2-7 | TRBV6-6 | CASSPGVPNEQYF
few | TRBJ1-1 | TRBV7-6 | CASSRTQGPNTEAFF
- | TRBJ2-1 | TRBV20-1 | CSASELSGVAYNEQFF
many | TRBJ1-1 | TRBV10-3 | CAISRKTGLEAFF
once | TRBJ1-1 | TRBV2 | CASSQGRGPTEAFF
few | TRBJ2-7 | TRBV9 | CASSLVPSSYEQYF
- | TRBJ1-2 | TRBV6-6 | CASSYPDRNYGYTF
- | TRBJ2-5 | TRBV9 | CASSMTSGTEETQYF
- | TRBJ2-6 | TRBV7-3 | CASSSKSGANVLTF
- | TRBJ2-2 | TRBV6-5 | CASSYLGSFTGELFF
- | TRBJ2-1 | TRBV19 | CASSLFNEQFF
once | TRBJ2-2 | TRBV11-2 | CASSTGTGGTGELFF
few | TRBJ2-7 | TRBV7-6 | CASSLAGTGYEQYF
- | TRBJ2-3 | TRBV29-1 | CSTERADTDTQYF
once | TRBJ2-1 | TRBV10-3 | CAISFDMSSYNEQFF
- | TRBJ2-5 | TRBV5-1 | CASSVHRGGAETQYF
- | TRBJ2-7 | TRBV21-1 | CARDPNYSHEQYF
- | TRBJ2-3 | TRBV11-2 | CASSFTGGGTDTQYF
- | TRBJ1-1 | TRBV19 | CASSTESQVGTEAFF
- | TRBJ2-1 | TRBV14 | CASGRTYSSYNEQFF
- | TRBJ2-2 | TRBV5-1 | CASSLGLKRTGGTGELFF
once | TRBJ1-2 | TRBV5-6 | CASSFFMVQGRGYTF
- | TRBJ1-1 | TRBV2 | CASSEAPNTNTEAFF
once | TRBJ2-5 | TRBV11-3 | CASSPPGEETQYF